The 23 T cell receptor beta chains presented below share a single source sample, sequenced in a study of T cell responses to AZD1222 COVID-19 vaccine (dated by TCRdb to the early 2020s). To prepare the library, the immunoSEQ multiplex PCR assay was applied. TCRdb took this table from immuneACCESS and kept in-frame rearrangements with V and J called. Such tables lack part of the clones; where checked against another copy, unresolved V genes explain under half of the gap, and the rest is unexplained. For this sample the table gives roughly 200,000 clones, of which roughly nine tenths were detected only once. The top ten clones comprise nearly 3.5% of the sample. The meaning of the sample's time point label: about 28 days (+/-7) after the second vaccine dose. This sample comprised peripheral blood, obtained 28 days after the second AZD1222 dose. The receptors were sampled from an adult who received the AZD1222 COVID-19 vaccine.

This sequence joins TRBV6-1 and TRBJ2-5; no reliable D call. There are 17 residues in the CDR3. In germline, CDR1 is MNHNS, CDR2 SASEGT. Trimming stripped 2 bases from V and 6 bases from J, with 22 bases between. The CDR3 reads CASSETQSWGLGKTQYF. CDR3 bases: TGTGCCAGCAGTGAAACCCAAAGTTGGGGTCTGGGGAAGACCCAGTACTTC.

The V call is TRBV7-9, the J call TRBJ2-7; 8 bases map to TRBD1. J lost 4 bases, V lost 3 bases, and 5 bases had no gene match. From germline, CDR1 is SEHNR and CDR2 FQNEAQ (reference sequence). The CDR3 is 14 amino acids. In DNA, the CDR3 is TGTGCCAGCAGCTTCGGGGACAGGCGTTACGAGCAGTACTTC. It specifies CASSFGDRRYEQYF.

The chain recombines TRBV18 with TRBJ2-7; D perhaps matches TRBD1 (6 bases). Deletions cut 5 bases from V and 3 bases from J, with 11 bases between. Germline assignment: CDR1 KGHSH and CDR2 LQKENI. The CDR3 has 13 amino acids. The CDR3 reads CASSVGQFYEQYF. DNA of the CDR3: TGTGCCAGCTCAGTGGGACAATTCTACGAGCAGTACTTC.

The rearrangement links TRBV2 to TRBJ2-7, with D unclear. Looked up from germline, CDR1 is SNHLY and CDR2 is FYNNEI. The V gene lost 2 bases and the J gene lost 4 bases, with 3 bases spanning the gap. CDR3 size: 11 residues. CDR3 amino acids: CASSEKYEQYF. DNA of the CDR3: TGTGCCAGCAGTGAAAAGTACGAGCAGTACTTC.

This clone came up a few times. The chain combines TRBV3-1 (or the pseudogene TRBV3-2) with TRBJ1-4; D unresolved. The CDR3 sequence is 15 residues long. Germline V lookup: CDR1 LGHDT, CDR2 YNNKEL (reference sequence). Between the trimmed V and J ends, which lost 4 bases and 7 bases, there was a span of 16 bases. The CDR3 protein is CASSPEGGPLEKLFF. CDR3 DNA sequence: TGTGCCAGCAGCCCAGAAGGAGGGCCTCTTGAAAAACTGTTTTTT.

The chain joins TRBV29-1 to TRBJ2-2, with a tentative D call TRBD2 (7 bases). V lost 5 bases and J lost 0, with 10 bases in between. Germline V lookup: CDR1 SQVTM, CDR2 ANQGSEA. This CDR3 spans 14 amino acids. CDR3 in amino acids: CSVRGATNTGELFF. The CDR3 DNA reads TGCAGCGTTCGGGGGGCGACGAACACCGGGGAGCTGTTTTTT.

This rearrangement joins TRBV15 to TRBJ2-5, with no clear D. Germline CDR1 reads LNHNV; CDR2 reads YYDKDF (reference sequence). The length of the CDR3 is 15 residues. Trimming removed 0 bases at V and 7 bases at J, with 15 bases between. This CDR3 reads CATSRETGGLRTQYF. As DNA, the CDR3 is TGTGCCACCAGCAGAGAAACCGGTGGGTTACGGACCCAGTACTTC.

The chain employs TRBV28 and TRBJ2-3; 8 bases fit TRBD2. Germline assignment: CDR1 MDHEN and CDR2 SYDVKM. This CDR3 has 15 residues. Losses at the gene ends were 2 bases for V and 3 bases for J; bases not matched to a gene: 4. As DNA, the CDR3 is TGTGCCAGCAGTTTAAAGCGGGAGTTTACAGATACGCAGTATTTT. Translating gives CASSLKREFTDTQYF. Using reference TRBV28 and TRBJ2-3 for the parts outside the CDR3, the full variable domain is DVKVTQSSRYLVKRTGEKVFLECVQDMDHENMFWYRQDPGLGLRLIYFSYDVKMKEKGDIPEGYSVSREKKERFSLILESASTNQTSMYLCASSLKREFTDTQYFGPGTRLTVL.

This chain joins TRBV4-2 and TRBJ1-1; unclear D gene. The germline CDR1 and CDR2 sequences are LGHNA and YNFKEQ. The V gene lost 5 bases and the J gene lost 1 base, with 8 bases spanning the gap. This CDR3 is built from 13 residues. The CDR3 sequence is CASSYGRNTEAFF. CDR3 nucleotides: TGTGCCAGCAGCTACGGACGGAACACTGAAGCTTTCTTT.

Details on this clone: At one boundary the junction diverges from the germline segment, which might be a read error. The CDR3 here is CASSPRVTSGRAYEQYF. The CDR3 DNA reads TGTGCCAGCAGCCCTAGAGTTACTAGCGGGAGGGCCTATGAGCAGTACTTC. This sequence joins TRBV6-2 or TRBV6-3 and TRBJ2-7; 13 bases match TRBD2. The CDR3 loop spans 17 amino acids. Germline V gives CDR1 MNHEY, CDR2 SVGEGT.

The chain has TRBV7-2 and TRBJ1-4; D perhaps matches TRBD1 (5 bases). The CDR3 length is 15 residues. Trimming removed 5 bases at V and 8 bases at J, with 18 bases between. The germline gives CDR1 SGHTA, CDR2 FQGNSA. CDR3 residues: CASSPGGGGREKLFF. CDR3 nucleotide sequence: TGTGCCAGCAGCCCAGGCGGGGGAGGTCGGGAAAAACTGTTTTTT.

V is TRBV7-2 and J is TRBJ1-2, with 12 nucleotides matching TRBD1. The germline CDR1 and CDR2 sequences are SGHTA and FQGNSA. The CDR3 runs to 16 residues. V lost 5 bases and J lost 5; bases outside the gene matches: 9. The CDR3 DNA is TGTGCCAGCAGCGCAGCCGGGACAGGGGGCAGTTATGGCTACACCTTC. Translation: CASSAAGTGGSYGYTF.

The chain is built from TRBV30 and TRBJ1-1; D is unresolved. V shed 4 bases and J shed 4 bases, with 16 bases lying between them. This CDR3 is built from 14 residues. Germline loops: CDR1 GTSNPN, CDR2 SVGIG (reference sequence). The CDR3, as DNA: TGTGCCTGGACCAAAGGAGGGAGCGGCACTGAAGCTTTCTTT. Its translation: CAWTKGGSGTEAFF. The whole variable domain, filled in from reference TRBV30 and TRBJ1-1, reads SQTIHQWPATLVQPVGSPLSLECTVEGTSNPNLYWYRQAAGRGLQLLFYSVGIGQISSEVPQNLSASRPQDRQFILSSKKLLLSDSGFYLCAWTKGGSGTEAFFGQGTRLTVV.

The chain uses TRBV11-2 and TRBJ2-3, with 7 bases identical to TRBD2. There are 18 residues in the CDR3. CDR1 is SGHAT and CDR2 is FQNNGV in the germline V gene. The V segment lost 7 bases and the J segment 1 base; nucleotides outside the gene matches: 17. CDR3 coding DNA: TGTGCCAGCACCCCTGGGGGGGGGACCCGTTCACGCACAGATACGCAGTATTTT. Its protein product is CASTPGGGTRSRTDTQYF.

This chain connects TRBV7-2 to TRBJ1-5; no clear D gene. From germline, CDR1 is SGHTA and CDR2 FQGNSA. The CDR3 spans 16 residues. With 2 bases removed from V and 2 bases from J, the gap between germline ends came to 13 bases. CDR3 sequence reads: CASSLQRREGNQPQHF. The CDR3 DNA is TGTGCCAGCAGCTTACAAAGGCGCGAGGGCAATCAGCCCCAGCATTTT.

The rearrangement uses TRBV7-8 and TRBJ1-6; maybe TRBD1 (6 bases). CDR1 and CDR2 (germline): SGHVS, FQNEAQ. V was clipped by 4 bases and J by 4 bases, with 11 bases between them. CDR3 length: 15 residues. CDR3 DNA sequence: TGTGCCAGCAGCTCCGAGGGGGGATATAATTCACCCCTCCACTTT. Translation gives CASSSEGGYNSPLHF.

The chain combines TRBV5-3 with TRBJ2-7; a possible D gene is TRBD2 (6 bases). TRBV5-3 is labeled an ORF, and its function is uncertain. The CDR3 has 13 amino acids. The V end was cut by 7 bases, the J end by 3 bases, with 14 bases between. The CDR3 DNA is TGTGCCAGAGGCGGGAACCGCCGCTACGAGCAGTACTTC. Amino acids: CARGGNRRYEQYF.

The rearrangement uses TRBV28 and TRBJ1-1; the D is unclear. Trimming cost V 2 bases and J 3 bases, with 19 bases left between them. CDR3 length: 17 residues. Germline V gene lookup returns CDR1 MDHEN and CDR2 SYDVKM. The CDR3 loop is CASSLPSVEEYYTEAFF. The CDR3 DNA is TGTGCCAGCAGTTTACCGAGTGTTGAGGAATACTACACTGAAGCTTTCTTT.

The chain couples TRBV3-1 (or the pseudogene TRBV3-2) to TRBJ1-5; a weak D match, TRBD1 (5 bases). Germline V gene sequence: CDR1 LGHDT, CDR2 YNNKEL (reference sequence). This CDR3 spans 16 amino acids. V was clipped by 6 bases and J by 3 bases, with 18 bases between them. This CDR3 reads CASRGPGLFINQPQHF. The DNA of the CDR3 is TGTGCCAGCAGGGGGCCGGGGCTGTTCATCAATCAGCCCCAGCATTTT.

The gene calls are TRBV2 and TRBJ2-1; 7 bases match TRBD1. Germline CDR1 SNHLY, CDR2 FYNNEI. Trimming took 6 bases from V and 5 from J; bases not matched to a gene: 4. The CDR3 loop spans 13 amino acids. CDR3 sequence: CASSAGTDNEQFF. Here the CDR3 DNA reads TGTGCCAGCAGCGCCGGGACAGACAATGAGCAGTTCTTC. The full variable domain, completed using reference TRBV2 and TRBJ2-1, is EPEVTQTPSHQVTQMGQEVILRCVPISNHLYFYWYRQILGQKVEFLVSFYNNEISEKSEIFDDQFSVERPDGSNFTLKIRSTKLEDSAMYFCASSAGTDNEQFFGPGTRLTVL.

The chain employs TRBV28 and TRBJ1-1; D unclear. The germline V and J ends were trimmed by 6 bases and 2 bases, with 16 bases remaining between them. The germline V gene encodes CDR1 MDHEN and CDR2 SYDVKM. This CDR3 spans 15 amino acids. Here the CDR3 reads CASSPHRGDNTEAFF. CDR3 DNA sequence: TGTGCCAGCAGCCCTCACCGCGGGGATAACACTGAAGCTTTCTTT.

CDR3: CAWRTPVNTEAFF. CDR3 nucleotides: TGTGCCTGGAGGACACCCGTGAACACTGAAGCTTTCTTT. The chain joins TRBV30 to TRBJ1-1; D gene uncertain. Germline V gives CDR1 GTSNPN, CDR2 SVGIG (reference sequence). V lost 3 bases and J 0 bases, leaving 8 bases between the germline ends. CDR3 size: 13 residues. The whole variable domain, filled in from reference TRBV30 and TRBJ1-1, reads SQTIHQWPATLVQPVGSPLSLECTVEGTSNPNLYWYRQAAGRGLQLLFYSVGIGQISSEVPQNLSASRPQDRQFILSSKKLLLSDSGFYLCAWRTPVNTEAFFGQGTRLTVV.

The chain combines TRBV24-1 with TRBJ2-7; 7 bases are shared with TRBD1. CDR1 and CDR2 from the germline V gene are KGHDR and SFDVKD. The CDR3 sequence is 13 residues long. V lost 10 bases and J lost 2; bases outside the gene matches: 7. The CDR3 is CATIFTGAYEQYF. CDR3 in DNA: TGTGCCACTATATTCACAGGGGCCTACGAGCAGTACTTC.